The 29 T cell receptor beta chains below were found in one sample sequenced in a study of blood T cell repertoires in COVID-19. Method: immunoSEQ multiplex PCR; TCRdb's copy keeps in-frame clones and lacks some. The repertoire holds approximately 300,000 clones, with 85% to 90% as singletons. Sample: PBMCs or T cells enriched from blood (not recorded which). Receptors were obtained from a woman aged 25 to 39 who had recovered from COVID-19.

The V call is TRBV29-1, the J call TRBJ2-3; no definite D call. This CDR3 is built from 14 residues. V was trimmed by 4 bases and J by 0 bases, leaving 11 bases between them. Germline CDR1 reads SQVTM; CDR2 reads ANQGSEA. The chain's CDR3 is CSVVPWSSTDTQYF. DNA of the CDR3: TGCAGCGTTGTCCCGTGGAGCAGCACAGATACGCAGTATTTT.

The chain couples TRBV29-1 to TRBJ2-3; 12 positions agree with TRBD2. In germline, CDR1 is SQVTM, CDR2 ANQGSEA. The V and J ends lost 4 bases and 4 bases, in that order; junction bases with no gene match: 3. This CDR3 contains 14 residues. CDR3 nucleotide sequence: TGCAGCGTTGTGGCTAGCGGGAGGGCAGATACGCAGTATTTT. Encoded protein: CSVVASGRADTQYF.

This chain joins TRBV6-5 and TRBJ2-3; a possible D gene is TRBD2 (6 bases). V lost 6 bases and J lost 1, with 8 bases in between. The germline CDR1 and CDR2 sequences are MNHEY and SVGAGI. The CDR3 spans 13 residues. The CDR3 bases are TGTGCCAGCAGGTGGGGGGGCACAGATACGCAGTATTTT. Encoded protein: CASRWGGTDTQYF.

The chain links TRBV19 to TRBJ2-3; D is unresolved. The length of the CDR3 is 16 residues. Germline-derived CDR1 and CDR2 are LNHDA and SQIVND (reference sequence). V lost 2 bases, J lost 3 bases, and 15 bases lay in between. The chain's CDR3 is CASSIKSVGWTDTQYF. CDR3 coding DNA: TGTGCCAGTAGTATAAAATCGGTCGGTTGGACAGATACGCAGTATTTT.

This chain uses TRBV18 with TRBJ1-1, with D unresolved. CDR1 is KGHSH, CDR2 LQKENI, per germline. The CDR3 spans 15 residues. The V end lost 1 base, the J end lost 0 bases, and 9 bases lay between the germline ends. CDR3 bases: TGTGCCAGCTCACCACAGTACAGCCTGAACACTGAAGCTTTCTTT. It translates to CASSPQYSLNTEAFF.

This chain joins TRBV19 and TRBJ2-2, with D perhaps matching TRBD1 (6 bases). The CDR3 has 13 residues. Trimming removed 6 bases from V and 10 bases from J, with 15 bases in between. CDR1 and CDR2 from the germline V gene are LNHDA and SQIVND (reference sequence). This CDR3 is CASSPRQVAELFF. CDR3 sequence (DNA): TGTGCCAGTAGCCCAAGACAGGTCGCGGAGCTGTTTTTT.

V is TRBV7-9 and J is TRBJ1-6; 8 nucleotides agree with TRBD1. The CDR3 consists of 17 residues. Germline CDR1 and CDR2: SEHNR and FQNEAQ (reference sequence). J was trimmed by 7 bases and V by 5 bases; bases with no gene match: 13. The CDR3 nucleotides are TGTGCCAGCAGCCCCGCGATCCCACAGGGGGGCAATTCACCCCTCCACTTT. This sequence encodes CASSPAIPQGGNSPLHF.

The V and J genes are TRBV30 and TRBJ2-1; a weak D match, TRBD1 (6 bases). V dropped 8 bases and J dropped 9 bases, with 20 bases sitting between them. Per germline, CDR1 GTSNPN and CDR2 SVGIG (reference sequence). The CDR3 loop spans 13 amino acids. The DNA of the CDR3 is TGTGCCAGTACAGGGCCCAGGGCGCGTGAGCAGTTCTTC. This sequence encodes CASTGPRAREQFF.

This sequence joins TRBV9 and TRBJ2-2; D remains ambiguous. The ends were cut back, 0 bases at V and 4 bases at J, with 4 bases in the middle. Looked up from germline, CDR1 is SGDLS and CDR2 is YYNGEE. This CDR3 has 13 residues. CDR3 coding DNA: TGTGCCAGCAGCGTAGACAGCACCGGGGAGCTGTTTTTT. Translated, it gives CASSVDSTGELFF.

The rearrangement joins TRBV3-1 (or the pseudogene TRBV3-2) to TRBJ2-7, with D possibly being TRBD1 (7 bases). V lost 1 base, J lost 4 bases, and 14 bases lay in between. Germline CDR1 LGHDT, CDR2 YNNKEL (reference sequence). The length of the CDR3 is 15 residues. DNA for the CDR3: TGTGCCAGCAGCCAAGGGGCAGGGGGGTTGTACGAGCAGTACTTC. This codes for CASSQGAGGLYEQYF.

The chain has TRBV6-2 or TRBV6-3 and TRBJ1-1; D is unclear. The CDR3 is 13 residues long. Between the trimmed V and J ends, which lost 7 bases and 1 base, there was a span of 10 bases. Germline V CDR1 and CDR2: MNHEY, SVGEGT. The chain's CDR3 is CASNPQPNTEAFF. DNA of the CDR3: TGTGCCAGCAACCCACAGCCGAACACTGAAGCTTTCTTT.

This clone was recorded only once. This sequence joins TRBV2 and TRBJ2-1; D is possibly TRBD1 (6 bases). Per the germline V gene, CDR1 is SNHLY and CDR2 is FYNNEI. The CDR3 contains 15 residues. V shed 3 bases and J shed 3 bases, with 12 bases lying between them. The CDR3 loop is CASSDNMDSYNEQFF. As DNA, the CDR3 is TGTGCCAGCAGTGATAATATGGACAGCTACAATGAGCAGTTCTTC.

The V gene is TRBV28, the J gene TRBJ1-2, with 11 bases matching TRBD1. Germline CDR1 and CDR2: MDHEN and SYDVKM. The CDR3 is 15 amino acids. Trimming at V came to 4 bases and at J to 8 bases, leaving 9 bases not matched to a gene. The CDR3 region is CASSSGTGGSRGYTF. The CDR3 nucleotides are TGTGCCAGCAGTTCCGGGACAGGGGGATCGCGGGGCTACACCTTC.

In DNA, the CDR3 is TGTGCCAGCAAGTTTCAGGGTGGCCCTGGTCATGAGCAGTTCTTC. Its translation: CASKFQGGPGHEQFF. This chain joins TRBV7-9 and TRBJ2-1; a possible D gene is TRBD1 (5 bases). CDR1 and CDR2 from the germline V gene are SEHNR and FQNEAQ (reference sequence). Trimming cost V 7 bases and J 8 bases, with 21 bases left between them. The CDR3 is made up of 15 amino acids.

This clone was detected only once. The J gene is TRBJ1-2, the V gene TRBV27, with a possible D match to TRBD1 (6 bases). V was pared by 2 bases and J by 4 bases, with 11 bases between. Germline loops: CDR1 MNHEY, CDR2 SMNVEV (reference sequence). The length of the CDR3 is 14 residues. CDR3 amino acids: CASSLNTGSYGYTF. CDR3 sequence (DNA): TGTGCCAGCAGTTTAAACACAGGGAGCTATGGCTACACCTTC.

The chain combines TRBV9 with TRBJ1-4; D possibly corresponds to TRBD1 (5 bases). The germline V gene encodes CDR1 SGDLS and CDR2 YYNGEE. With 3 bases removed from V and 5 bases from J, the gap between germline ends came to 17 bases. This CDR3 contains 16 residues. CDR3 coding DNA: TGTGCCAGCAGCGCAGGGCAGGACCCGTCAAATGAAAAACTGTTTTTT. Translation: CASSAGQDPSNEKLFF.

The rearrangement uses TRBV7-3 and TRBJ2-2; maybe TRBD2 (5 bases). CDR3 length equals 17 residues. V lost 5 bases and J lost 0, with 16 bases in between. From germline, CDR1 is SGHTA and CDR2 FQGTGA. This chain's CDR3 is CASSPNGGWANTGELFF. As DNA, the CDR3 is TGTGCCAGCAGCCCCAATGGAGGTTGGGCGAACACCGGGGAGCTGTTTTTT.

In its sample, this clone was seen once. The chain carries TRBV6-5 and TRBJ2-7; D may be TRBD1 (5 bases). The CDR3 runs to 14 residues. Germline V CDR1 and CDR2: MNHEY, SVGAGI. Trimming took off 2 bases at V and 1 base at J, with 9 bases between the two ends. CDR3 sequence (DNA): TGTGCCAGCAGTTACGGGGCCCGATCCTACGAGCAGTACTTC. Translating gives CASSYGARSYEQYF.

The rearrangement links TRBV2 to TRBJ2-5, with D possibly matching TRBD2 (5 bases). Trimming left V 10 bases short and J 2 bases short, with 17 bases between. Per the germline V gene, CDR1 is SNHLY and CDR2 is FYNNEI. This CDR3 has 14 amino acids. The CDR3 coding sequence is TGTGCCATTCTTGAGGGCAGAGAACAAGAGACCCAGTACTTC. It specifies CAILEGREQETQYF.

This chain links TRBV28 with TRBJ2-3; 7 bases match TRBD2. V shed 3 bases, J shed 7 bases, and the junction held 10 bases outside the gene matches. The CDR3 consists of 15 residues. Looked up from germline, CDR1 is MDHEN and CDR2 is SYDVKM. CDR3 coding DNA: TGTGCCAGCAGTTTCGGTCTAGCGGCAGTGTATACGCAGTATTTT. This gives the protein CASSFGLAAVYTQYF.

Here the CDR3 reads CAISGDAGSQETQYF. In nucleotides, the CDR3 is TGTGCCATCAGTGGCGATGCGGGATCCCAAGAGACCCAGTACTTC. The J gene is TRBJ2-5, the V gene TRBV10-3; the D gene is possibly TRBD2 (6 bases). Per the germline V gene, CDR1 is ENHRY and CDR2 is SYGVKD. The V gene lost 4 bases and the J gene lost 1 base, with 13 bases spanning the gap. The length of the CDR3 is 15 residues.

This chain connects TRBV18 to TRBJ2-7, with 7 positions matching TRBD1. The CDR3 totals 16 residues. V was pared by 4 bases and J by 0 bases, with 9 bases of the junction left unmatched. Germline lookup yields CDR1 KGHSH and CDR2 LQKENI. DNA of the CDR3: TGTGCCAGCTCACAACTGATAGGGACAGACTCCTACGAGCAGTACTTC. Its translation is CASSQLIGTDSYEQYF. Complete variable domain (other parts from reference TRBV18 and TRBJ2-7): NAGVMQNPRHLVRRRGQEARLRCSPMKGHSHVYWYRQLPEEGLKFMVYLQKENIIDESGMPKERFSAEFPKEGPSILRIQQVVRGDSAAYFCASSQLIGTDSYEQYFGPGTRLTVT.

Only one count was recorded for this clone. This sequence joins TRBV5-1 and TRBJ1-3; TRBD1 might be the D (5 bases). CDR3 length: 16 residues. The germline gives CDR1 SGHRS, CDR2 YFSETQ. V shed 0 bases and J shed 1 base, with 11 bases lying between them. This CDR3 reads CASSLVQGSSGNTIYF. CDR3 nucleotides: TGCGCCAGCAGCTTGGTTCAGGGTTCTTCTGGAAACACCATATATTTT.

The genes are TRBV2 and TRBJ2-4; maybe TRBD1 (5 bases). The CDR3 consists of 16 residues. Germline assignment: CDR1 SNHLY and CDR2 FYNNEI. V was shortened by 2 bases and J by 0 bases, with 11 bases between the two germline ends. CDR3 protein: CASSELQGIAKNIQYF. Written as DNA, the CDR3 is TGTGCCAGCAGTGAATTGCAGGGAATAGCCAAAAACATTCAGTACTTC.

This clone was seen only once. The V and J genes are TRBV6-2 or TRBV6-3 and TRBJ1-1; 8 bases match TRBD1. Germline assignment: CDR1 MNHEY and CDR2 SVGEGT. This CDR3 contains 15 residues. The trim removed 5 bases at V and 1 base at J, leaving 6 bases unmatched. DNA of the CDR3: TGTGCCAGCAGTCCGCAGGGGGCGGGGAACACTGAAGCTTTCTTT. The encoded protein is CASSPQGAGNTEAFF.

CDR3 coding DNA: TGTGCCAGCAGCCCCCCCCGGTTCTACGAGCAGTACTTC. It codes for CASSPPRFYEQYF. V gene TRBV28 combines with J gene TRBJ2-7, with D unresolved. Per the germline V gene, CDR1 is MDHEN and CDR2 is SYDVKM. The CDR3 extends over 13 amino acids. Trimming removed 6 bases from V and 3 bases from J, with 12 bases in between.

V is TRBV18 and J is TRBJ1-1, with D hard to call. Germline lookup yields CDR1 KGHSH and CDR2 LQKENI. CDR3 length equals 14 residues. V lost 6 bases and J 7 bases, leaving 18 bases between the germline ends. The CDR3: CASSPKSGELEAFF. DNA for the CDR3: TGTGCCAGCTCTCCTAAATCCGGGGAACTTGAAGCTTTCTTT.

The chain couples TRBV12-5 to TRBJ2-1; 9 bases agree with TRBD2. From germline, CDR1 is LGHNT and CDR2 FRNRAP. This CDR3 region has 17 residues. V gave up 1 base and J gave up 9 bases; unmatched junction bases: 13. The CDR3 DNA is TGTGCTAGTGGTTTGGGTAGCGGGAGTATGGTATCGGGTGAGCAGTTCTTC. Amino acid sequence: CASGLGSGSMVSGEQFF.

The V and J genes are TRBV11-3 and TRBJ2-3; possibly TRBD2 for D (6 bases). The length of the CDR3 is 14 residues. Germline-derived CDR1 and CDR2 are SGHNT and YENEEA. The V end was cut by 3 bases, the J end by 4 bases, with 11 bases between. The CDR3 DNA sequence: TGTGCCAGCAGCTTTCCCGGGAGTGCAGATACGCAGTATTTT. Its translation is CASSFPGSADTQYF.